This T cell receptor beta chain was captured in a study of blood T cell repertoires in COVID-19. Background on the study: COVID-19 samples from acute and convalescent phases originated in the United States, Italy and Spain. T cells, B-cell-depleted T cells, or PBMCs provided the cDNA or gDNA that served as material.

Assignments of participants to cohorts depended upon their own reported clinical history. Original methodology: Reference gene primer amplification gave nucleated cell count estimates. This table comes from immunoSEQ multiplex PCR, and its TCRdb copy is limited to in-frame clones, with some not included. The V and J calls and clone size were taken over from that table, and D and trimming were inferred from the DNA. The sample has almost 250,000 clones; roughly 89% are singletons. The specimen sequenced was PBMCs or T cells enriched from blood (not recorded which). This sequence was found in a woman in her 30s who had recovered from COVID-19.

This CDR3 reads CASSGTGSGQPQHF. The DNA for the CDR3 is TGCGCCAGCAGTGGGACAGGGTCGGGTCAGCCCCAGCATTTT. The V gene is TRBV10-1, the J gene TRBJ1-5, with TRBD1 matching 8 bases. The junction had 5 bases not matched to a gene; V was cut back by 4 bases and J by 6 bases. Germline-derived CDR1 and CDR2 are WNHNN and SYGVQD (reference sequence). The CDR3 has 14 residues.